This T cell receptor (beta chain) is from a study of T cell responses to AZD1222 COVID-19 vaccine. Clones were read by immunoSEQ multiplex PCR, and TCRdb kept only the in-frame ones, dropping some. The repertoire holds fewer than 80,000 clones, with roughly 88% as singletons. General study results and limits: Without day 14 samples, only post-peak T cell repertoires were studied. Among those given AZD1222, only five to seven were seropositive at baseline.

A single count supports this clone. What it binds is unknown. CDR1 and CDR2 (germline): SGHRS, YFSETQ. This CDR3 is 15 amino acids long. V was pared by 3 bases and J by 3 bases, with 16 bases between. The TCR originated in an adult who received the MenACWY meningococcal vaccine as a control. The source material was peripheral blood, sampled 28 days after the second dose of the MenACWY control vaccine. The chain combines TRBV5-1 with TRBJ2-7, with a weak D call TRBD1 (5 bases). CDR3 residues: CASSWTTDSYYEQYF. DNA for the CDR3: TGCGCCAGCAGCTGGACGACAGACTCTTACTACGAGCAGTACTTC.